Shown below are 27 T cell receptor beta chains from a single sample sequenced in a study of cytomegalovirus exposure and HLA in healthy donors. PCR employed 60 Vbeta and 13 Jbeta primers. This table comes from immunoSEQ multiplex PCR, and its TCRdb copy is limited to in-frame clones, with some not included. The sample shows approximately 160,000 clones, around 75% of them seen only once. Sequencing used PBMCs. All receptors come from a human donor in good health.

The chain carries TRBV13 and TRBJ1-3; 10 bases align to TRBD1. The CDR3 runs 16 residues. The germline V gene has CDR1 PRHDT and CDR2 FYEKMQ (reference sequence). V lost 4 bases, J lost 1 base, and 4 bases stayed unmatched. The CDR3 region is CASSSTDRGSGNTIYF. DNA of the CDR3: TGTGCCAGCAGCTCAACGGACAGGGGGTCTGGAAACACCATATATTTT. Looking up the rest from reference TRBV13 and TRBJ1-3 gives the full variable domain: AAGVIQSPRHLIKEKRETATLKCYPIPRHDTVYWYQQGPGQDPQFLISFYEKMQSDKGSIPDRFSAQQFSDYHSELNMSSLELGDSALYFCASSSTDRGSGNTIYFGEGSWLTVV.

This clone was seen a few times. The chain employs TRBV13 and TRBJ1-2, with D hard to call. CDR3 length equals 14 residues. Germline loops: CDR1 PRHDT, CDR2 FYEKMQ (reference sequence). Trimming cost V 1 base and J 3 bases, with 9 bases left between them. CDR3 bases: TGTGCCAGCAGCTTAGATTCCTCTTACTATGGCTACACCTTC. Protein product: CASSLDSSYYGYTF.

The chain links TRBV29-1 to TRBJ1-1; 9 bases agree with TRBD1. V shed 6 bases, J shed 0 bases, and the junction held 5 bases outside the gene matches. Germline CDR1 SQVTM, CDR2 ANQGSEA. This CDR3 has 14 amino acids. CDR3 loop: CSVPTGGMNTEAFF. The DNA of the CDR3 is TGCAGCGTGCCGACAGGGGGGATGAACACTGAAGCTTTCTTT.

The sample holds a few counts of this clone. The V call is TRBV4-3, the J call TRBJ1-1; no clear D gene. Trimming pared 4 bases from V and 1 base from J, leaving 13 bases between. Germline V gene data show CDR1 as LGHNA and CDR2 as YSLEER. The CDR3 runs 15 residues. This CDR3 is CASSRNYRGNTEAFF. The DNA for the CDR3 is TGCGCCAGCAGCCGCAATTACCGGGGGAACACTGAAGCTTTCTTT.

The chain links TRBV4-3 to TRBJ1-1; weak D call: TRBD1 (5 bases). The germline V and J ends were trimmed by 5 bases and 10 bases, with 35 bases remaining between them. The CDR3 sequence is 19 residues long. Germline V gene sequence: CDR1 LGHNA, CDR2 YSLEER. The CDR3: CASSRGLGDGSLDFDGAFF. The CDR3 bases are TGCGCCAGCAGCAGGGGATTAGGGGACGGGAGTTTGGATTTTGACGGAGCTTTCTTT.

V and J are TRBV5-4 and TRBJ2-7, with D perhaps TRBD2 (5 bases). The V gene's germline CDR1 is SGHNT and CDR2 YYREEE (reference sequence). V lost 4 bases, J lost 0 bases, and 8 bases lay in between. This CDR3 has 13 amino acids. DNA of the CDR3: TGTGCCAGCAGCGCGGGTAACTCCTACGAGCAGTACTTC. It translates to CASSAGNSYEQYF.

The chain recombines TRBV9 with TRBJ2-7, with D perhaps TRBD1 (5 bases). Trimming left V 4 bases short and J 0 bases short, with 8 bases between. CDR3 length equals 13 residues. CDR1 and CDR2 from the germline V gene are SGDLS and YYNGEE. DNA of the CDR3: TGTGCCAGCAGCTTAGACAGCTCCTACGAGCAGTACTTC. This codes for CASSLDSSYEQYF.

This sequence joins TRBV11-3 and TRBJ2-3; 10 bases align to TRBD2. The germline CDR1 and CDR2 sequences are SGHNT and YENEEA. V lost 5 bases, J lost 2 bases, and 10 bases stayed unmatched. CDR3 length equals 17 residues. In DNA, the CDR3 is TGTGCCAGCAGCACAGACACTAGCGGGGTGAACACAGATACGCAGTATTTT. Protein: CASSTDTSGVNTDTQYF.

This clone has a handful of counts. V is TRBV6-4 and J is TRBJ2-7; no clear D gene. CDR1 and CDR2 from the germline V gene are MRHNA and SNTAGT. This CDR3 comprises 12 residues. V lost 2 bases and J lost 2, with 4 bases in between. The CDR3 DNA sequence: TGTGCCAGCAGTGACCGTCCCTACGAGCAGTACTTC. The encoded protein is CASSDRPYEQYF.

The sample holds one count of this clone. V usage is TRBV7-9 and J usage is TRBJ2-5, with D tentatively TRBD1 (6 bases). The CDR3 is made up of 16 amino acids. V dropped 2 bases and J dropped 11 bases, with 24 bases sitting between them. Germline lookup yields CDR1 SEHNR and CDR2 FQNEAQ (reference sequence). CDR3 DNA: TGTGCCAGCAGCTTAATCTCCGGACAGCTTGCCCTGGAGCAGTACTTC. Translating gives CASSLISGQLALEQYF. Full variable domain (rest looked up from reference TRBV7-9 and TRBJ2-5): DTGVSQNPRHKITKRGQNVTFRCDPISEHNRLYWYRQTLGQGPEFLTYFQNEAQLEKSRLLSDRFSAERPKGSFSTLEIQRTEQGDSAMYLCASSLISGQLALEQYFGPGTRLLVL.

The rearrangement uses TRBV29-1 and TRBJ2-5; TRBD2 matches at 8 bases. Germline CDR1 reads SQVTM; CDR2 reads ANQGSEA. The CDR3 has 12 residues. Trimming took 5 bases from V and 5 from J; bases not matched to a gene: 4. Here the CDR3 DNA reads TGCAGCGTTACTAGCGGAGGGGAGACCCAGTACTTC. Translating it yields CSVTSGGETQYF.

The CDR3 spells CASSSRTGTPDTQYF. CDR3 bases: TGTGCCAGCAGCTCCCGGACAGGGACCCCAGATACGCAGTATTTT. The chain has TRBV13 and TRBJ2-3; TRBD1 matches at 8 bases. The CDR3 is 15 residues long. Germline V gene sequence: CDR1 PRHDT, CDR2 FYEKMQ (reference sequence). Losses at the gene ends were 4 bases for V and 4 bases for J; bases not matched to a gene: 7.

The chain carries TRBV6-5 and TRBJ2-5, with D possibly being TRBD2 (6 bases). The DNA end is a closer match to TRBJ2-7, so the J assignment may be wrong. The CDR3 contains 16 residues. The V gene's germline CDR1 is MNHEY and CDR2 SVGAGI. CDR3 nucleotide sequence: TGTGCCAGCAGTTACGGGACTCCAGTTCCCTCCTACGAGCAGTACTTC. It translates to CASSYGTPVPSYEQYF.

This sequence joins TRBV28 and TRBJ2-7; a possible D gene is TRBD2 (6 bases). The germline V and J ends were trimmed by 7 bases and 1 base, with 20 bases remaining between them. This CDR3 has 16 amino acids. The V gene's germline CDR1 is MDHEN and CDR2 SYDVKM. The CDR3 loop is CASTPPVVGGSYEQYF. CDR3 coding DNA: TGTGCCAGCACGCCTCCAGTTGTGGGGGGTTCCTACGAGCAGTACTTC.

The chain carries TRBV7-2 and TRBJ1-1; D ambiguous. CDR1 SGHTA and CDR2 FQGNSA come from the germline V gene. The V gene lost 2 bases and the J gene lost 4 bases, with 14 bases spanning the gap. CDR3 length equals 15 residues. The CDR3 DNA reads TGTGCCAGCAGCTTACGGAGGGTACTAGGCACTGAAGCTTTCTTT. This gives the protein CASSLRRVLGTEAFF.

The gene calls are TRBV7-8 and TRBJ1-2; 8 positions match TRBD1. This CDR3 contains 17 residues. The V gene's germline CDR1 is SGHVS and CDR2 FQNEAQ. Trimming removed 1 base from V and 6 bases from J; junction bases left unmatched: 13. This chain's CDR3 is CASSLELYRTGQDGYTF. The CDR3 DNA is TGTGCCAGCAGCTTAGAATTATATAGGACAGGGCAGGATGGCTACACCTTC.

This clone has a single count. The chain couples TRBV4-1 to TRBJ2-7, with 8 nucleotides matching TRBD2. V lost 3 bases and J lost 0; bases outside the gene matches: 7. CDR3 length: 16 amino acids. Per the germline V gene, CDR1 is MGHRA and CDR2 is YSYEKL. The CDR3 here is CASSHRLSGDSYEQYF. The CDR3, as DNA: TGCGCCAGCAGCCACCGTCTTAGCGGGGACTCCTACGAGCAGTACTTC.

V is TRBV2 and J is TRBJ1-1; possible D gene TRBD1, 6 bases. CDR3 size: 15 residues. Trimming took off 2 bases at V and 1 base at J, with 11 bases between the two ends. CDR1 is SNHLY and CDR2 is FYNNEI in the germline V gene. The CDR3 reads CASSETRTENTEAFF. The CDR3 DNA follows: TGTGCCAGCAGTGAAACTCGGACAGAGAACACTGAAGCTTTCTTT.

As concerns this clone: The junction departs from germline at one end; a sequencing error may be responsible. The CDR3 spells CASSPSSDTRFGLF. In DNA, the CDR3 is TGTGCCAGCTCACCTTCTTCGGACACCCGTTTTGGTCTCTTC. J is TRBJ2-1 and V is TRBV18, with D perhaps matching TRBD1 (5 bases). This CDR3 is 14 amino acids long. Germline CDR1 and CDR2: KGHSH and LQKENI.

In this sample, this clone turned up once. This chain connects TRBV5-4 to TRBJ1-2; 8 bases fit TRBD1. The CDR3 has 13 amino acids. The V and J ends lost 4 bases and 8 bases, in that order; junction bases with no gene match: 7. Germline CDR1 is SGHNT and CDR2 is YYREEE (reference sequence). The CDR3 protein is CASSPDRAWGYTF. The CDR3 nucleotides read TGTGCCAGCAGCCCGGACAGGGCTTGGGGCTACACCTTC.

This rearrangement joins TRBV12-5 to TRBJ2-2; TRBD1 aligns across 10 bases. The CDR3 loop spans 19 amino acids. V was pared by 2 bases and J by 5 bases, with 14 bases of the junction left unmatched. Germline values: CDR1 LGHNT, CDR2 FRNRAP. CDR3 in amino acids: CASGLPTGDRGRGTGELFF. The CDR3 DNA sequence: TGTGCTAGTGGTTTGCCCACCGGCGACAGGGGGCGAGGGACCGGGGAGCTGTTTTTT. Filled out from reference TRBV12-5 and TRBJ2-2, the complete variable domain reads DARVTQTPRHKVTEMGQEVTMRCQPILGHNTVFWYRQTMMQGLELLAYFRNRAPLDDSGMPKDRFSAEMPDATLATLKIQPSEPRDSAVYFCASGLPTGDRGRGTGELFFGEGSRLTVL.

The chain is built from TRBV29-1 and TRBJ1-2; 9 nucleotides align to TRBD1. The V and J ends lost 4 bases and 4 bases, in that order; junction bases with no gene match: 7. Germline V gene data show CDR1 as SQVTM and CDR2 as ANQGSEA. This CDR3 is 14 amino acids long. CDR3 nucleotide sequence: TGCAGCGTTGGGGGACAGGGTCTGCTCTATGGCTACACCTTC. It translates to CSVGGQGLLYGYTF.

As regards this clone: The same CDR3 is also encoded by other DNA sequences in this sample. V and J are TRBV9 and TRBJ2-5; TRBD2 might be the D (7 bases). Per the germline V gene, CDR1 is SGDLS and CDR2 is YYNGEE. Deletions cut 7 bases from V and 5 bases from J, with 12 bases between. This CDR3 comprises 12 residues. The CDR3 nucleotides read TGTGCCAGCGGGGGGGCTTATGAGACCCAGTACTTC. Translation gives CASGGAYETQYF. The whole variable domain, filled in from reference TRBV9 and TRBJ2-5, reads DSGVTQTPKHLITATGQRVTLRCSPRSGDLSVYWYQQSLDQGLQFLIQYYNGEERAKGNILERFSAQQFPDLHSELNLSSLELGDSALYFCASGGAYETQYFGPGTRLLVL.

This clone was counted once. The gene calls are TRBV7-2 and TRBJ2-2; TRBD2 matches at 7 bases. The CDR3 is 15 amino acids. Unmatched junction bases numbered 5, after V lost 5 bases and J lost 2 bases. Germline V gene lookup returns CDR1 SGHTA and CDR2 FQGNSA. This CDR3 is CASSLGLVNTGELFF. In DNA form, the CDR3 reads TGTGCCAGCAGCCTCGGACTAGTTAACACCGGGGAGCTGTTTTTT.

CDR3 sequence (DNA): TGCGCCAGCAGCCAAGGTTGGGGGCGGAATGAAAAACTGTTTTTT. It codes for CASSQGWGRNEKLFF. The V and J genes are TRBV4-1 and TRBJ1-4; a weak D match, TRBD1 (6 bases). V dropped 1 base and J dropped 5 bases, with 11 bases sitting between them. In germline, CDR1 is MGHRA, CDR2 YSYEKL. The CDR3 sequence is 15 residues long.

About this clone itself: Germline and junction disagree at one end, which may indicate a read error. The rearrangement joins TRBV10-2 to TRBJ2-1, with 7 bases identical to TRBD1. This CDR3 comprises 15 residues. The germline V gene encodes CDR1 WSHSY and CDR2 SAAADI. This CDR3 reads CVSSGQVGPVNEQFF. In nucleotides, the CDR3 is TGCGTCAGCAGCGGACAGGTAGGCCCTGTGAATGAGCAGTTCTTC.

The J gene is TRBJ2-1, the V gene TRBV7-6; a weak D match, TRBD1 (6 bases). V shed 4 bases and J shed 8 bases, with 9 bases lying between them. CDR3 size: 12 residues. Per the germline V gene, CDR1 is SGHVS and CDR2 is FNYEAQ. CDR3 sequence: CASSSRGDEQFF. The DNA for the CDR3 is TGTGCCAGCAGCTCCAGGGGTGATGAGCAGTTCTTC.